The 16 T cell receptor beta chains listed next were all sequenced from one sample in a study of T cell repertoires in cytomegalovirus infection. MiXCR, run by TCRdb on the reads, gives a single entry per CDR3 protein. The sample records a few hundred thousand distinct CDR3 sequences, under 45% being singletons. No antigen has been identified for these receptors. The sample here was cultured PBMCs, taken from culture after CMV antigen stimulation. The origin of the receptors is a human donor in good health (CMV status not recorded). Some clones in this sample may be carry-over from other donors' samples.

Here the CDR3 reads CSARGRVADTQYF. In nucleotides, the CDR3 is TGCAGTGCTAGAGGACGGGTCGCAGATACGCAGTATTTT. The chain links TRBV20-1 to TRBJ2-3, with D uncertain. CDR1 and CDR2 (germline): DFQATT, SNEGSKA (reference sequence). The CDR3 has 13 residues. Trimming removed 1 base at V and 4 bases at J, with 9 bases between.

The chain combines TRBV7-9 with TRBJ2-7; D gene ambiguous. This CDR3 has 14 residues. Germline-derived CDR1 and CDR2 are SEHNR and FQNEAQ (reference sequence). V lost 0 bases and J 3 bases, leaving 9 bases between the germline ends. The CDR3 nucleotides read TGTGCCAGCAGCTTAGCCACAACTTTCTACGAGCAGTACTTC. This encodes CASSLATTFYEQYF.

This clonotype appeared a few times. The chain employs TRBV6-6 and TRBJ1-6; 8 bases match TRBD1. The V segment lost 2 bases and the J segment 7 bases; nucleotides outside the gene matches: 4. The CDR3 runs 15 residues. CDR1 and CDR2 from the germline V gene are MNHNY and SVGAGI (reference sequence). The CDR3 region is CASSYTGQVNSPLHF. The CDR3 nucleotides read TGTGCCAGCAGTTACACGGGACAGGTGAATTCACCCCTCCACTTT.

The rearrangement joins TRBV4-1 to TRBJ1-2; D gene ambiguous. This CDR3 is 9 amino acids long. Germline V CDR1 and CDR2: MGHRA, YSYEKL. V lost 11 bases to trimming and J lost 7 bases, with 8 bases between them. The CDR3 protein is CAPPIGYTF. The CDR3 DNA is TGCGCCCCCCCCATTGGCTACACCTTC.

V and J are TRBV28 and TRBJ1-1, with D unresolved. The CDR3 consists of 14 residues. The V end was cut by 1 base, the J end by 7 bases, with 13 bases between. The germline gives CDR1 MDHEN, CDR2 SYDVKM. CDR3 nucleotides: TGTGCCAGCAGTTTATCCCCCTCCCCGGGTGAAGCTTTCTTT. It codes for CASSLSPSPGEAFF.

The rearrangement uses TRBV7-2 and TRBJ2-2; possibly TRBD2 for D (5 bases). The V end was cut by 3 bases, the J end by 4 bases, with 9 bases between. The CDR3 is made up of 14 amino acids. Germline assignment: CDR1 SGHTA and CDR2 FQGNSA. DNA for the CDR3: TGTGCCAGCAGCTTGGGCGGGTTCACCGGGGAGCTGTTTTTT. It yields the protein CASSLGGFTGELFF.

This clonotype was found many times. The chain has TRBV7-2 and TRBJ2-1; 15 nucleotides agree with TRBD2. Germline V gene sequence: CDR1 SGHTA, CDR2 FQGNSA. The CDR3 runs to 16 residues. Trimming removed 4 bases from V and 12 bases from J; junction bases left unmatched: 10. The CDR3 protein is CASSSRPGTSGRTQFF. The CDR3 nucleotides are TGTGCCAGCAGCTCTCGTCCCGGGACTAGCGGGAGGACGCAGTTCTTC.

J is TRBJ1-2 and V is TRBV7-9, with a possible D match to TRBD1 (5 bases). V lost 4 bases, J lost 2 bases, and 8 bases lay in between. Germline assignment: CDR1 SEHNR and CDR2 FQNEAQ (reference sequence). CDR3 length: 13 amino acids. The CDR3 region is CASSSDTNYGYTF. The CDR3 bases are TGTGCCAGCAGCTCGGACACCAACTATGGCTACACCTTC.

J is TRBJ2-3 and V is TRBV11-2, with 13 bases aligning to TRBD2. From germline, CDR1 is SGHAT and CDR2 FQNNGV. V was pared by 4 bases and J by 3 bases, with 4 bases of the junction left unmatched. The CDR3 length is 16 residues. CDR3 in DNA: TGTGCCAGCAGCTCTGGACTAGCGGGAGTAACAGATACGCAGTATTTT. This sequence encodes CASSSGLAGVTDTQYF.

The genes are TRBV5-5 and TRBJ2-7, with a tentative D call TRBD1 (5 bases). The CDR3 contains 15 residues. The germline CDR1 and CDR2 sequences are SGHKS and YYEKEE (reference sequence). V was cut by 2 bases and J by 1 base, with 13 bases left in between. CDR3 coding DNA: TGTGCCAGCAGCTTCGGACACACCAAATCCTACGAGCAGTACTTC. Its protein is CASSFGHTKSYEQYF.

This chain links TRBV19 with TRBJ2-5, with D possibly TRBD2 on 5 matching bases. CDR1 and CDR2 (germline): LNHDA, SQIVND (reference sequence). CDR3 length: 12 residues. V shed 3 bases and J shed 4 bases, with 6 bases lying between them. CDR3 amino acids: CASSIAGETQYF. In DNA, the CDR3 is TGTGCCAGTAGTATTGCGGGAGAGACCCAGTACTTC.

The CDR3 sequence is CASSQEARGRNEQYF. DNA for the CDR3: TGCGCCAGCAGCCAAGAGGCCAGGGGGAGGAACGAGCAGTACTTC. The chain employs TRBV4-1 and TRBJ2-7; D perhaps matches TRBD1 (7 bases). The germline V and J ends were trimmed by 0 bases and 5 bases, with 14 bases remaining between them. Germline assignment: CDR1 MGHRA and CDR2 YSYEKL. CDR3 length: 15 amino acids.

This sequence joins TRBV20-1 and TRBJ2-7; 7 bases line up with TRBD1. Germline values: CDR1 DFQATT, CDR2 SNEGSKA (reference sequence). The CDR3 covers 16 residues. With V trimmed by 1 base and J by 3 bases, 12 bases remained unmatched. Written as DNA, the CDR3 is TGCAGTGCTAGAGTTCCCCACCCGGGACAGAACTACGAGCAGTACTTC. Translating gives CSARVPHPGQNYEQYF.

The chain joins TRBV12-3 or TRBV12-4 to TRBJ1-2; possible D gene TRBD1, 6 bases. CDR3 length: 14 amino acids. Trimming pared 6 bases from V and 7 bases from J, leaving 18 bases between. The CDR3: CASSLNDRSGGYTF. Here the CDR3 DNA reads TGTGCCAGCAGCCTTAACGACAGGAGCGGTGGCTACACCTTC.

The rearrangement links TRBV2 to TRBJ1-5; D gene ambiguous. Germline V gives CDR1 SNHLY, CDR2 FYNNEI. V was shortened by 6 bases and J by 0 bases, with 9 bases between the two germline ends. CDR3 length: 14 amino acids. The CDR3 nucleotides read TGTGCCAGCAGGAAAGTCGATAGCAATCAGCCCCAGCATTTT. Protein sequence: CASRKVDSNQPQHF.

This chain connects TRBV12-3 or TRBV12-4 to TRBJ1-2, with D possibly TRBD1 on 6 matching bases. V shed 3 bases and J shed 8 bases, with 16 bases lying between them. The CDR3 is made up of 14 amino acids. This chain's CDR3 is CASSFSMGAYGYTF. The DNA of the CDR3 is TGTGCCAGCAGTTTTAGTATGGGGGCATACGGCTACACCTTC.